This T cell receptor (beta chain) was captured by sequencing in a study of read filtering for tumor transcriptome and immune sequencing. General study results and limits: The sorted CD138-negative fraction was a mixed bone marrow immune population, not purified T cells.

Molecular barcoded adaptors covering alpha/delta and beta/gamma chains were used on roughly 400 ng RNA. In TCRdb, the reads were re-called with MiXCR into one record per CDR3 protein. The sample lists 35,000 to 45,000 distinct CDR3 sequences; roughly an eighth were seen once. Many counts were recorded for this clonotype. The antigen is unknown. The CDR3 loop spans 15 amino acids. The germline V and J ends were trimmed by 6 bases and 6 bases, with 19 bases remaining between them. Germline values: CDR1 MNHEY, CDR2 SVGEGT. The sequenced sample was a population of CD138-negative cells sorted from bone marrow. This sequence joins TRBV6-2 or TRBV6-3 and TRBJ2-3; tentative D call: TRBD1 (6 bases). This receptor was identified in a donor aged 40 or over with multiple myeloma. The chain's CDR3 is CASSLRGGQTDTQYF. In nucleotides, the CDR3 is TGTGCCAGCAGCCTCCGTGGAGGACAGACCGATACGCAGTATTTT.